These T cell receptor beta chains were read from a single sample in a study of shared clonotypes between healthy human individuals. Using immunoSEQ multiplex PCR, the repertoire was profiled, and TCRdb retains in-frame clones only, with some absent. Among under 2,500,000 clones listed, 95% were seen once. The sample comprised naive CD4+ T cells sorted from blood. The receptor set was obtained from a man younger than 35 in good health. CDR3s include the opening cysteine and the closing phenylalanine or tryptophan. A D gene is named only where the DNA matches it firmly. Some rows have no size entry. The others give once, few or many, or a class for an expanded clone.

j_gene: TRBJ2-2; v_gene: TRBV2; d_gene: TRBD2; abundance: -; CDR3aa: CASYGTSGSLTGELFF; CDR3nt: TGTGCCAGCTACGGGACTAGCGGGAGTCTCACCGGGGAGCTGTTTTTT
j_gene: TRBJ1-5; v_gene: TRBV27; d_gene: -; abundance: -; CDR3aa: CASSKGLYNQPQHF; CDR3nt: TGTGCCAGCAGCAAAGGACTGTACAATCAGCCCCAGCATTTT
j_gene: TRBJ1-3; v_gene: TRBV10-2; d_gene: TRBD1; abundance: -; CDR3aa: CASGRTGSGNTIYF; CDR3nt: TGCGCCAGCGGGAGGACAGGGAGCGGAAACACCATATATTTT
j_gene: TRBJ2-3; v_gene: TRBV14; d_gene: -; abundance: -; CDR3aa: CASSHDLSTDTQYF; CDR3nt: TGTGCCAGCAGCCACGATCTAAGCACAGATACGCAGTATTTT
j_gene: TRBJ2-7; v_gene: TRBV4-1; d_gene: TRBD1; abundance: -; CDR3aa: CASSQGLGTGASYEQYF; CDR3nt: TGCGCCAGCAGCCAAGGTCTAGGGACAGGGGCATCCTACGAGCAGTACTTC
j_gene: TRBJ1-1; v_gene: TRBV2; d_gene: -; abundance: -; CDR3aa: CASSELRGQGEAFF; CDR3nt: TGTGCCAGCAGTGAACTCCGGGGACAAGGGGAAGCTTTCTTT
j_gene: TRBJ2-3; v_gene: TRBV10-3; d_gene: TRBD2; abundance: -; CDR3aa: CAISVSGSPDTQYF; CDR3nt: TGTGCCATCAGTGTTAGCGGGAGTCCAGATACGCAGTATTTT
j_gene: TRBJ1-2; v_gene: TRBV15; d_gene: -; abundance: once; CDR3aa: CATSEGEYGYTF; CDR3nt: TGTGCCACCTCCGAGGGGGAGTATGGCTACACCTTC
j_gene: TRBJ2-7; v_gene: TRBV5-1; d_gene: -; abundance: -; CDR3aa: CASSQTRTADEQYF; CDR3nt: TGCGCCAGCAGCCAGACCCGGACAGCGGACGAGCAGTACTTC
j_gene: TRBJ2-1; v_gene: TRBV5-6; d_gene: TRBD2; abundance: -; CDR3aa: CASSALAGPLVSNEQFF; CDR3nt: TGTGCCAGCAGCGCACTAGCGGGCCCCTTGGTCTCAAATGAGCAGTTCTTC
j_gene: TRBJ2-5; v_gene: TRBV9; d_gene: -; abundance: -; CDR3aa: CASSVAPYGGSETQYF; CDR3nt: TGTGCCAGCAGCGTAGCCCCATACGGAGGGTCGGAGACCCAGTACTTC
j_gene: TRBJ2-7; v_gene: TRBV6-1; d_gene: -; abundance: once; CDR3aa: CASTGVYEQYF; CDR3nt: TGTGCCAGCACCGGGGTGTACGAGCAGTACTTC
j_gene: TRBJ2-7; v_gene: TRBV4-1; d_gene: TRBD2; abundance: -; CDR3aa: CASSQGLAGNYEQYF; CDR3nt: TGCGCCAGCAGCCAAGGACTAGCGGGAAACTACGAGCAGTACTTC
j_gene: TRBJ2-7; v_gene: TRBV10-1; d_gene: -; abundance: -; CDR3aa: CASIGPTYEQYF; CDR3nt: TGCGCCAGCATCGGTCCCACGTACGAGCAGTACTTC
j_gene: TRBJ1-5; v_gene: TRBV5-8; d_gene: -; abundance: once; CDR3aa: CASSFGTFIQPQHF; CDR3nt: TGTGCCAGCAGCTTCGGGACATTCATCCAGCCCCAGCATTTT
j_gene: TRBJ2-1; v_gene: TRBV6-4; d_gene: -; abundance: -; CDR3aa: CASSGTGGPTNEQFF; CDR3nt: TGTGCCAGCAGTGGCACCGGGGGGCCGACAAATGAGCAGTTCTTC
j_gene: TRBJ2-2; v_gene: TRBV5-4; d_gene: -; abundance: -; CDR3aa: CASSLKRFNTGELFF; CDR3nt: TGTGCCAGCAGCTTGAAACGGTTTAACACCGGGGAGCTGTTTTTT
j_gene: TRBJ1-2; v_gene: TRBV28; d_gene: -; abundance: -; CDR3aa: CASAVNYGYTF; CDR3nt: TGTGCCAGCGCAGTTAACTATGGCTACACCTTC
j_gene: TRBJ2-1; v_gene: TRBV29-1; d_gene: TRBD2; abundance: -; CDR3aa: CSVAKGLDRNEQFF; CDR3nt: TGCAGCGTTGCCAAAGGACTAGATCGCAATGAGCAGTTCTTC
j_gene: TRBJ2-2; v_gene: TRBV4-1; d_gene: -; abundance: -; CDR3aa: CASSQDSTGELFF; CDR3nt: TGCGCCAGCAGCCAGGACAGCACCGGGGAGCTGTTTTTT
j_gene: TRBJ1-3; v_gene: TRBV28; d_gene: -; abundance: once; CDR3aa: CASSLGAGNTIYF; CDR3nt: TGTGCCAGCAGTCTCGGGGCTGGAAACACCATATATTTT
j_gene: TRBJ2-1; v_gene: TRBV5-1; d_gene: -; abundance: -; CDR3aa: CASSLGMKGDEQFF; CDR3nt: TGCGCCAGCAGCTTGGGCATGAAAGGTGATGAGCAGTTCTTC
j_gene: TRBJ2-7; v_gene: TRBV19; d_gene: -; abundance: -; CDR3aa: CASSTTGTYEQYF; CDR3nt: TGTGCCAGTAGTACGACCGGAACCTACGAGCAGTACTTC
j_gene: TRBJ1-2; v_gene: TRBV19; d_gene: -; abundance: -; CDR3aa: CASIHREGLFNYGYTF; CDR3nt: TGTGCCAGTATCCACAGGGAGGGCCTATTTAACTATGGCTACACCTTC
j_gene: TRBJ2-7; v_gene: TRBV5-4; d_gene: -; abundance: -; CDR3aa: CASSPSGQGNYEQYF; CDR3nt: TGTGCCAGCAGCCCCTCCGGGCAGGGGAACTACGAGCAGTACTTC
j_gene: TRBJ2-1; v_gene: TRBV7-2; d_gene: TRBD1; abundance: -; CDR3aa: CASSQTGSLFSSYNEQFF; CDR3nt: TGTGCCAGCAGCCAGACAGGGAGTCTGTTTAGCTCCTACAATGAGCAGTTCTTC
j_gene: TRBJ1-1; v_gene: TRBV5-1; d_gene: TRBD1; abundance: -; CDR3aa: CASSYQGGNTEAFF; CDR3nt: TGCGCCAGCAGCTATCAGGGGGGGAACACTGAAGCTTTCTTT
j_gene: TRBJ2-7; v_gene: TRBV27; d_gene: -; abundance: -; CDR3aa: CASSTRTVSYEQYF; CDR3nt: TGTGCCAGCAGTACTCGGACGGTCTCCTACGAGCAGTACTTC
j_gene: TRBJ1-1; v_gene: TRBV19; d_gene: TRBD1; abundance: -; CDR3aa: CASSLGTVNTEAFF; CDR3nt: TGTGCCAGTAGTTTAGGGACAGTGAACACTGAAGCTTTCTTT
j_gene: TRBJ2-3; v_gene: TRBV2; d_gene: -; abundance: -; CDR3aa: CASRAHLGDTQYF; CDR3nt: TGTGCCAGCAGGGCTCACCTTGGGGATACGCAGTATTTT
j_gene: TRBJ2-1; v_gene: TRBV5-1; d_gene: TRBD1; abundance: -; CDR3aa: CASSPNRDRGRLHEQFF; CDR3nt: TGCGCCAGCAGCCCGAACCGGGACAGGGGGCGCCTCCATGAGCAGTTCTTC
j_gene: TRBJ2-7; v_gene: TRBV29-1; d_gene: -; abundance: -; CDR3aa: CSVARDAYEQYF; CDR3nt: TGCAGCGTTGCGCGGGATGCCTACGAGCAGTACTTC
j_gene: TRBJ2-6; v_gene: TRBV7-6; d_gene: -; abundance: once; CDR3aa: CASSLARGRGAFGANVLTF; CDR3nt: TGTGCCAGCAGCTTAGCCAGGGGCAGGGGGGCCTTTGGGGCCAACGTCCTGACTTTC
j_gene: TRBJ2-7; v_gene: TRBV27; d_gene: TRBD2; abundance: -; CDR3aa: CASRTSGRTYEQYF; CDR3nt: TGTGCCAGCAGGACTAGCGGGAGAACCTACGAGCAGTACTTC
j_gene: TRBJ2-2; v_gene: TRBV5-1; d_gene: -; abundance: -; CDR3aa: CASSLAAGARTGELFF; CDR3nt: TGCGCCAGCAGCTTGGCCGCGGGGGCACGGACCGGGGAGCTGTTTTTT
j_gene: TRBJ2-1; v_gene: TRBV12-5; d_gene: TRBD2; abundance: -; CDR3aa: CASGSPGTSNNEQFF; CDR3nt: TGTGCTAGTGGCTCCCCGGGGACTAGCAATAATGAGCAGTTCTTC
j_gene: TRBJ2-7; v_gene: TRBV7-9; d_gene: -; abundance: -; CDR3aa: CASSLVGDYEQYF; CDR3nt: TGTGCCAGCAGCTTAGTGGGGGACTACGAGCAGTACTTC
j_gene: TRBJ1-6; v_gene: TRBV11-2; d_gene: -; abundance: -; CDR3aa: CASSLRQLEPLHF; CDR3nt: TGTGCCAGCAGCTTAAGACAATTAGAGCCCCTCCACTTT
j_gene: TRBJ2-7; v_gene: TRBV6-5; d_gene: -; abundance: -; CDR3aa: CASSYRASYEQYF; CDR3nt: TGTGCCAGCAGTTATCGGGCTTCCTACGAGCAGTACTTC
j_gene: TRBJ1-5; v_gene: TRBV25-1; d_gene: -; abundance: -; CDR3aa: CASSVTGSNQPQHF; CDR3nt: TGTGCCAGCAGTGTTACAGGCAGCAATCAGCCCCAGCATTTT
j_gene: TRBJ2-5; v_gene: TRBV19; d_gene: -; abundance: -; CDR3aa: CASTPNWGGETQYF; CDR3nt: TGTGCCAGTACACCGAATTGGGGCGGAGAGACCCAGTACTTC
j_gene: TRBJ1-1; v_gene: TRBV18; d_gene: -; abundance: -; CDR3aa: CASSLTGRPMNTEAFF; CDR3nt: TGTGCCAGCTCACTAACAGGGCGCCCGATGAACACTGAAGCTTTCTTT
j_gene: TRBJ2-2; v_gene: TRBV7-6; d_gene: -; abundance: -; CDR3aa: CASSLMPGHLTGELFF; CDR3nt: TGTGCCAGCAGCTTAATGCCCGGACACCTCACCGGGGAGCTGTTTTTT
j_gene: TRBJ2-1; v_gene: TRBV5-1; d_gene: -; abundance: -; CDR3aa: CASSFTGAGVGEQFF; CDR3nt: TGCGCCAGCAGCTTCACAGGGGCGGGGGTCGGTGAGCAGTTCTTC
j_gene: TRBJ1-1; v_gene: TRBV7-3; d_gene: TRBD1; abundance: -; CDR3aa: CASSETGMNTEAFF; CDR3nt: TGTGCCAGCAGCGAGACAGGGATGAACACTGAAGCTTTCTTT
j_gene: TRBJ1-1; v_gene: TRBV10-3; d_gene: -; abundance: -; CDR3aa: CAISERGANSEAFF; CDR3nt: TGTGCCATCAGTGAGCGGGGCGCGAACTCTGAAGCTTTCTTT
j_gene: TRBJ1-2; v_gene: TRBV28; d_gene: -; abundance: -; CDR3aa: CACLGENYGYTF; CDR3nt: TGTGCCTGCTTGGGGGAGAACTATGGCTACACCTTC
j_gene: TRBJ2-3; v_gene: TRBV14; d_gene: TRBD2; abundance: once; CDR3aa: CASSPFGGRSDTQYF; CDR3nt: TGTGCCAGCAGCCCTTTTGGCGGGAGGTCGGATACGCAGTATTTT
j_gene: TRBJ1-2; v_gene: TRBV5-1; d_gene: TRBD1; abundance: once; CDR3aa: CASSRDREIYGYTF; CDR3nt: TGCGCCAGCAGCAGGGACAGGGAGATCTATGGCTACACCTTC
j_gene: TRBJ1-4; v_gene: TRBV2; d_gene: TRBD1; abundance: once; CDR3aa: CASSEAPAGTASF; CDR3nt: TGTGCCAGCAGTGAAGCGCCCGCCGGGACAGCGTCTTTT